This entry concerns a single T cell receptor (beta chain). The CDR3 contains 12 residues. Germline CDR1 SGHTA, CDR2 FQGNSA. The source of the sample is a study of T cells expressing NK-cell markers. Study overall: The authors derived TCR beta repertoires from sorted CD3+CD56+NKG2C+, CD3+CD56+NKG2C- and CD3+CD56-NKG2C+ T cells.

TCRdb derives one entry per CDR3 protein from the 5' RACE reads, leaving out DNA. The listing contains 350,000 to 500,000 distinct CDR3 sequences. The chain is built from TRBV7-2 and TRBJ2-1; TCRdb returns TRBD1, unconfirmable since there is no DNA. The sample was blood T cells: a sorted CD56 or NKG2C T cell subset, CD4+ or CD8+ T cells, or bulk PBMC T cells (not recorded which). The TCR sequence derives from a woman between 18 and 69 years old in good health. The CDR3 protein is CASSSGTSEQFF.